This T cell receptor (beta chain) was profiled in a study of cytomegalovirus exposure and HLA in healthy donors. This clone was observed once. Its antigen is as yet unknown. Study conclusions and caveats: A few chains tied to CMV proved CMV antigen-specific in vitro.

Per the germline V gene, CDR1 is LNHDA and CDR2 is SQIVND (reference sequence). This CDR3 is 13 amino acids long. J lost 3 bases, V lost 7 bases, and 4 bases had no gene match. Assay: immunoSEQ multiplex PCR; the TCRdb copy retains only in-frame clones and omits some. The table lists fewer than 400,000 clones, around 90% of them singletons. Sequenced input: PBMCs. This sequence joins TRBV19 and TRBJ2-3, with TRBD2 identical over 7 bases. The receptor's source is a man aged 25 to 45 in good health and CMV-seronegative. The CDR3 here is CASKIGGTDTQYF. CDR3 sequence (DNA): TGTGCCAGTAAGATCGGGGGGACAGATACGCAGTATTTT.